These 9 T cell receptor beta chains were all obtained from the same sample, sequenced in a study of T cell repertoires in cytomegalovirus infection. TCRdb re-analysed the reads in MiXCR, keeping a single row per CDR3 protein. Here the sample spans roughly 730,000 distinct CDR3 sequences, roughly a third being singletons. No cognate antigen is known for these TCRs. The starting material was cultured PBMCs, obtained from culture after CMV antigen stimulation. These receptors came from a human donor in good health (CMV status not recorded). Some clones in this sample may be carry-over from other donors' samples.

V and J are TRBV20-1 and TRBJ1-4; D may be TRBD1 (6 bases). Germline V lookup: CDR1 DFQATT, CDR2 SNEGSKA (reference sequence). Trimming shortened V by 5 bases and J by 8 bases, and 18 bases separated the two germline ends. This CDR3 is 14 amino acids long. The CDR3 region is CSARTWGGPEKLFF. For the CDR3, the DNA is TGCAGTGCTCGAACCTGGGGGGGCCCAGAAAAACTGTTTTTT.

This chain links TRBV2 with TRBJ1-6; D gene uncertain. The CDR3 is 14 residues long. Per germline, CDR1 SNHLY and CDR2 FYNNEI. V shed 7 bases and J shed 4 bases, with 11 bases lying between them. The CDR3 region is CASTLGQYNSPLHF. The CDR3 nucleotides read TGTGCCAGCACTCTAGGGCAATATAATTCACCCCTCCACTTT.

At least ten counts were recorded for this clonotype. This chain connects TRBV7-2 to TRBJ1-5, with D tentatively TRBD1 (6 bases). Looked up from germline, CDR1 is SGHTA and CDR2 is FQGNSA. The CDR3 contains 14 residues. Deletions cut 1 base from V and 5 bases from J, with 9 bases between. Written as DNA, the CDR3 is TGTGCCAGCAGCTTAGGACAGGTCTATCAGCCCCAGCATTTT. This translates into CASSLGQVYQPQHF.

The chain uses TRBV20-1 and TRBJ2-1; no clear D. The V gene lost 6 bases and the J gene lost 0 bases, with 6 bases spanning the gap. CDR1 and CDR2 from the germline V gene are DFQATT and SNEGSKA (reference sequence). The CDR3 spans 12 residues. This CDR3 reads CSAIGSYNEQFF. The CDR3 DNA follows: TGCAGTGCAATCGGCTCCTACAATGAGCAGTTCTTC.

The chain couples TRBV4-3 to TRBJ1-2, with TRBD1 as a possible D gene (5 bases). CDR1 LGHNA and CDR2 YSLEER come from the germline V gene. Trimming pared 0 bases from V and 11 bases from J, leaving 19 bases between. The CDR3 loop spans 15 amino acids. As DNA, the CDR3 is TGCGCCAGCAGCCAAGATACAGGTCGGGGGATCGGATACACCTTC. It is translated as CASSQDTGRGIGYTF.

This clonotype was observed a handful of times. No DNA is shown, since the ends of the CDR3 on it are uncertain; the CDR3 is the one TCRdb lists. CDR3 sequence: CASSLSFGTGAPRHF. The chain carries TRBV7-8 and TRBJ2-7; the D call of TRBD1 is as the table states it, not checked on the DNA. The V gene's germline CDR1 is SGHVS and CDR2 FQNEAQ. Both ends counted, the CDR3 spans 15 residues.

The chain has TRBV7-2 and TRBJ2-7; perhaps TRBD2 as D (6 bases). The V gene lost 5 bases and the J gene lost 7 bases, with 18 bases spanning the gap. Germline V lookup: CDR1 SGHTA, CDR2 FQGNSA. The CDR3 sequence is 14 residues long. The CDR3 DNA follows: TGTGCCAGCAGCCGCTGGGACTCCGACGGGGAGCAGTACTTC. It codes for CASSRWDSDGEQYF.

In its sample, this clonotype was seen a few times. V gene TRBV7-9 combines with J gene TRBJ2-1; 9 bases line up with TRBD1. V lost 3 bases and J lost 7; bases outside the gene matches: 7. The CDR3 sequence is 15 residues long. Germline V gene sequence: CDR1 SEHNR, CDR2 FQNEAQ (reference sequence). CDR3 sequence (DNA): TGTGCCAGCAGCTTTCTACAGGGGGCGGGGAATGAGCAGTTCTTC. Protein: CASSFLQGAGNEQFF.

The chain links TRBV7-2 to TRBJ2-7, with TRBD2 matching 7 bases. This CDR3 is built from 15 residues. CDR1 and CDR2 (germline): SGHTA, FQGNSA. With 5 bases clipped from V and 2 bases from J, the junction kept 9 bases outside the gene matches. In DNA, the CDR3 is TGTGCCAGCAGCCCCCGGCGGAGCGGGACCTACGAGCAGTACTTC. Translated, it gives CASSPRRSGTYEQYF.